This T cell receptor (beta chain) was recorded in a study of T-cell reconstitution after alpha-beta-depleted transplantation in children. Study conclusions and caveats: In some patients, recipient T cells and intrathymic progenitors surviving conditioning explained high day-60 diversity. Approximately two months post-transplant, alpha-beta T cells reportedly originated from several hundred expanded graft clones. It was newly produced T cells that mostly accounted for T-cell counts and diversity one year after transplant.

For this clonotype: Antigen specificity is unknown.

The germline V gene has CDR1 LNHNV and CDR2 YYDKDF (reference sequence). The CDR3 is 13 amino acids. Losses at the gene ends were 0 bases for V and 7 bases for J; bases not matched to a gene: 3. During its preparation, the TCRbeta library received unique molecular identifiers. From the PCR reads, TCRdb called clonotypes with MiXCR, one entry per CDR3 protein. The sample comprises about 610,000 distinct CDR3 sequences, 25% to 30% of which are singletons, and 30% to 40% rests with the top ten. Sequencing was performed on PBMCs, taken before TCRalphabeta/CD19-depleted stem cell transplant. This clonotype was sampled from a boy under three years old with Wiskott-Aldrich syndrome, due to receive a stem cell transplant. The rearrangement uses TRBV15 and TRBJ2-7, with 7 nucleotides matching TRBD1. DNA of the CDR3: TGTGCCACCAGCAGAGATAGGGGGCATGAGCAGTACTTC. Residues: CATSRDRGHEQYF.